This passage covers 15 T cell receptor beta chains from one sample sequenced in a study of T cell repertoires in cytomegalovirus infection. TCRdb analysed the reads with MiXCR anew, one entry per CDR3 protein. The sample holds 250,000 to 300,000 distinct CDR3 sequences, roughly a quarter seen once. The sample taken for sequencing was PBMCs. Receptor source: a human donor in good health (CMV status not recorded). Some clones in this sample may be carry-over from other donors' samples.

In this sample, this clonotype is medium-sized. The V call is TRBV20-1, the J call TRBJ2-3; D is perhaps TRBD2 (6 bases). Looked up from germline, CDR1 is DFQATT and CDR2 is SNEGSKA (reference sequence). CDR3 length equals 18 residues. Trimming removed 1 base at V and 0 bases at J, with 20 bases between. CDR3: CSARVLPVTGTSTDTQYF. The DNA of the CDR3 is TGCAGTGCTAGAGTCCTCCCGGTCACGGGGACTAGCACAGATACGCAGTATTTT.

This chain uses TRBV7-3 with TRBJ1-1, with D unclear. This CDR3 has 13 residues. Trimming stripped 5 bases from V and 1 base from J, with 8 bases between. The V gene's germline CDR1 is SGHTA and CDR2 FQGTGA. The CDR3 loop reads CASSTSGNTEAFF. The CDR3 nucleotides read TGTGCCAGCAGCACCTCGGGGAACACTGAAGCTTTCTTT.

This clonotype has a handful of counts. The CDR3 DNA sequence: TGTGCCAGCAGTGAACAGGGCCCAGATACGCAGTATTTT. This encodes CASSEQGPDTQYF. V gene TRBV6-1 combines with J gene TRBJ2-3; a weak D match, TRBD1 (5 bases). The CDR3 covers 13 residues. From germline, CDR1 is MNHNS and CDR2 SASEGT. V lost 2 bases, J lost 4 bases, and 7 bases lay in between.

A few counts support this clonotype. The chain carries TRBV2 and TRBJ2-1, with 12 nucleotides matching TRBD2. The CDR3 runs 15 residues. Per the germline V gene, CDR1 is SNHLY and CDR2 is FYNNEI. The trim removed 4 bases at V and 8 bases at J, leaving 6 bases unmatched. The CDR3, as DNA: TGTGCCAGCAGTGCCCTAGCGGGGGGGCAGGATGAGCAGTTCTTC. This codes for CASSALAGGQDEQFF.

This clonotype was counted ten times or more. V gene TRBV7-2 combines with J gene TRBJ1-2, with no clear D. The CDR3 is 11 residues long. The V gene's germline CDR1 is SGHTA and CDR2 FQGNSA. V lost 4 bases and J 5 bases, leaving 5 bases between the germline ends. CDR3 bases: TGTGCCAGCAGCTCGAATTATGGCTACACCTTC. Residues: CASSSNYGYTF.

The chain couples TRBV2 to TRBJ1-3; D perhaps matches TRBD1 (5 bases). The ends were cut back, 11 bases at V and 4 bases at J, with 12 bases in the middle. The CDR3 sequence is 12 residues long. Per germline, CDR1 SNHLY and CDR2 FYNNEI. CDR3 in DNA: TGTGCCGGCGCACAGGACGGAAACACCATATATTTT. Amino acids: CAGAQDGNTIYF.

This clonotype has only a few counts. The chain carries TRBV23-1 and TRBJ1-5; no clear D. TRBV23-1 is classed as an ORF, of uncertain function. Trimming left V 2 bases short and J 1 base short, with 15 bases between. The CDR3 length is 17 residues. The CDR3 protein is CASSQRRIVGSNQPQHF. CDR3 coding DNA: TGCGCCAGCAGTCAACGACGGATAGTCGGGAGCAATCAGCCCCAGCATTTT.

This clonotype was counted many times. The gene calls are TRBV28 and TRBJ2-5; D might be TRBD1 (6 bases). Per the germline V gene, CDR1 is MDHEN and CDR2 is SYDVKM. The CDR3 loop spans 12 amino acids. Between the trimmed V and J ends, which lost 6 bases and 5 bases, there was a span of 10 bases. The CDR3 DNA is TGTGCCAGCAGCTTGACAGGCGAGACCCAGTACTTC. Amino acids: CASSLTGETQYF.

The chain carries TRBV6-6 and TRBJ2-1; 11 bases are a match to TRBD2. V shed 4 bases and J 5 bases; nucleotides not matched to a gene: 7. Germline CDR1 and CDR2: MNHNY and SVGAGI (reference sequence). The CDR3 loop spans 16 amino acids. The CDR3 DNA reads TGTGCCAGCAGTTTGCTGGGACTAGCGGTGGACAATGAGCAGTTCTTC. Translation: CASSLLGLAVDNEQFF.

The chain carries TRBV2 and TRBJ2-7; D is perhaps TRBD2 (5 bases). The V gene's germline CDR1 is SNHLY and CDR2 FYNNEI. V lost 0 bases and J lost 3, with 15 bases in between. This CDR3 contains 16 residues. The CDR3 DNA sequence: TGTGCCAGCAGTGAAGCGCTTCGGCTAGCCAACTACGAGCAGTACTTC. Protein product: CASSEALRLANYEQYF. The variable domain in full, completed from reference TRBV2 and TRBJ2-7, reads EPEVTQTPSHQVTQMGQEVILRCVPISNHLYFYWYRQILGQKVEFLVSFYNNEISEKSEIFDDQFSVERPDGSNFTLKIRSTKLEDSAMYFCASSEALRLANYEQYFGPGTRLTVT.

This clonotype showed up just a few times. The CDR3 bases are TGTGCCAGCAGTCCCGGGACTAGCGTCACAGATACGCAGTATTTT. Protein: CASSPGTSVTDTQYF. The genes are TRBV12-3 or TRBV12-4 and TRBJ2-3; TRBD2 matches at 10 bases. After removal of 5 bases from V and 2 bases from J, the junction contained 4 bases not matched to a gene. This CDR3 comprises 15 residues.

V and J are TRBV12-3 or TRBV12-4 and TRBJ2-5; the D gene is possibly TRBD2 (7 bases). The CDR3 runs to 13 residues. Trimming left V 8 bases short and J 4 bases short, with 14 bases between. CDR3 nucleotides: TGTGCCAGCGGGGGGGCCCCTCCAGAGACCCAGTACTTC. Protein product: CASGGAPPETQYF.

This clonotype was detected only a few times. The chain employs TRBV30 and TRBJ2-5; TRBD2 agrees at 13 bases. The CDR3 loop spans 14 amino acids. Losses at the gene ends were 0 bases for V and 5 bases for J; bases not matched to a gene: 0. Looked up from germline, CDR1 is GTSNPN and CDR2 is SVGIG (reference sequence). The CDR3 spells CAWSVLAGGETQYF. The CDR3 DNA reads as TGTGCCTGGAGTGTACTAGCGGGAGGGGAGACCCAGTACTTC.

The chain is built from TRBV29-1 and TRBJ2-3, with TRBD2 as a possible D gene (6 bases). Germline CDR1 is SQVTM and CDR2 is ANQGSEA. CDR3 length: 14 amino acids. V lost 3 bases and J lost 1, with 11 bases in between. The DNA for the CDR3 is TGCAGCGTTGATGGGCGGGATCGCACAGATACGCAGTATTTT. Its protein is CSVDGRDRTDTQYF.

The table lists this clonotype with a few counts. The chain carries TRBV7-9 and TRBJ1-5; TRBD1 agrees at 7 bases. V shed 5 bases and J 7 bases; nucleotides not matched to a gene: 11. Germline CDR1 reads SEHNR; CDR2 reads FQNEAQ (reference sequence). CDR3 size: 15 residues. CDR3 in DNA: TGTGCCAGCAGCCCTGGTCAGGGGGAACGCCAGCCCCAGCATTTT. The encoded protein is CASSPGQGERQPQHF. The full variable domain, its missing parts supplied by reference TRBV7-9 and TRBJ1-5, is DTGVSQNPRHKITKRGQNVTFRCDPISEHNRLYWYRQTLGQGPEFLTYFQNEAQLEKSRLLSDRFSAERPKGSFSTLEIQRTEQGDSAMYLCASSPGQGERQPQHFGDGTRLSIL.